The clone carrying this T cell receptor (beta chain) occurred a few times. Its antigen is as yet unknown. Using unique molecular identifiers, the investigators prepared the TCRbeta library. Each CDR3 protein is one row after TCRdb ran MiXCR on the PCR reads. Of roughly 200,000 distinct CDR3 sequences listed, approximately 6.3% are singletons. These data come from a study of T-cell reconstitution after alpha-beta-depleted transplantation in children. Study-wide results and caveats: A year had passed since transplant, and T-cell counts and diversity by then came mostly from newly produced T cells. Alpha-beta T cells about two months after transplant reportedly derived from several hundred expanded graft clones. Some patients' high day-60 TCRbeta diversity was traced to surviving recipient T cells and thymic progenitors.

CDR1 SEHNR and CDR2 FQNEAQ come from the germline V gene (reference sequence). The CDR3 spans 10 residues. V shed 7 bases and J shed 7 bases, with 8 bases lying between them. This sample comprised PBMCs, obtained before TCRalphabeta/CD19-depleted stem cell transplant. The receptor was derived from a boy between 2 and 10 years old with acute lymphoblastic leukemia, due to receive a stem cell transplant. The gene calls are TRBV7-9 and TRBJ2-7; tentative D call: TRBD2 (5 bases). The CDR3 here is CASTSGEQYF. The CDR3 DNA is TGTGCCAGCACCAGCGGAGAGCAGTACTTC.